Listed below are T cell receptor beta chains from one sample, sequenced in a study of T cells in Graves' hyperthyroidism and ophthalmopathy. TCRdb analysed the multiplex PCR reads with MiXCR anew, one entry per CDR3 protein. The repertoire includes about 250,000 distinct CDR3 sequences, around 26% of them detected once, and about a third sits in the top ten. Sequencing used blood. These receptors all come from a woman aged 35 to 49 with Graves' ophthalmopathy. CDR3s include the opening cysteine and the closing phenylalanine or tryptophan. A D gene is named only where the DNA matches it firmly. The size entry is marked missing in some rows and otherwise reads once, few, many or a size class.

clone size	V gene	D gene	J gene	CDR3 DNA	CDR3 protein
many	TRBV28	NA	TRBJ1-1	TGTGCCAGCACCCCCCGGCACCTGAACACTGAAGCTTTCTTT	CASTPRHLNTEAFF
few	TRBV5-1	TRBD2	TRBJ2-7	TGCGCCAGCAGCTCGGAGGGACTAGCGGTGATCTACGAGCAGTACTTC	CASSSEGLAVIYEQYF
few	TRBV28	TRBD2	TRBJ2-7	TGTGCCAGCAGTCTTAGCGGGTTCTTCTACTTC	CASSLSGFFYF
NA	TRBV2	TRBD2	TRBJ2-7	TGTGCCAGCAGTGGGGTAGCGGGAGTAACTGTTATAGGGCAGTACTTC	CASSGVAGVTVIGQYF
many	TRBV20-1	TRBD2	TRBJ2-5	TGCAGTGCTAGCCGCCCGGGACTAGTGGCTGAAGAGACCCAGTACTTC	CSASRPGLVAEETQYF
many	TRBV18	NA	TRBJ1-5	TGTGCCAGCTCACTTTCACACCGGGGGGCCCAGCATTTT	CASSLSHRGAQHF
NA	TRBV27	NA	TRBJ1-2	TGTGCCAGCAGTTACTCGGGCAGGGTTTTGGGGGGCTACACCTTC	CASSYSGRVLGGYTF
many	TRBV5-5	TRBD1	TRBJ2-7	TGTGCCAGCAGCTTGGAACTAGGGACAGGGGTCGACGAGCAGTACTTC	CASSLELGTGVDEQYF
many	TRBV20-1	TRBD2	TRBJ2-2	TGCAGTGCTAGCGGGACTAGCGATTTTGGGGAGCTGTTTTTT	CSASGTSDFGELFF
NA	TRBV27	NA	TRBJ2-7	TGTGCCAGCAGCCCCCAGGGACACTTCTACGAGCAGTCCTTC	CASSPQGHFYEQSF
many	TRBV7-9	NA	TRBJ2-7	TGTGCCAGCAGCTTAGAGAGGTCCCCTTTGTACGAGCAGTACTTC	CASSLERSPLYEQYF
NA	TRBV6-2/TRBV6-3	NA	TRBJ1-5	TGTGCCAGCAGTTACGTACAAAATCAGCCCCAGCATTTT	CASSYVQNQPQHF
many	TRBV20-1	NA	TRBJ1-2	TGCAGTGCTAGAGATCTCGCACCTCAGGCATCCTATGGCTACACCTTC	CSARDLAPQASYGYTF
NA	TRBV20-1	NA	TRBJ1-3	TGCAGTGCCACCTACGTAAGGCGGGACACCATATATTTT	CSATYVRRDTIYF
many	TRBV7-2	NA	TRBJ1-1	TGTGCCAGCAGCCCAGTTGACATATTGAACACTGAAGCTTTCTTT	CASSPVDILNTEAFF
NA	TRBV2	TRBD2	TRBJ2-7	TGTGCCAGCAGTTACTCGAGTACGGGAGGCCCCTACGAGCAGTACTTC	CASSYSSTGGPYEQYF
many	TRBV5-1	NA	TRBJ1-5	TGCGCCAGCAGCCTCTCCGCCGGGGCGGGACAGCCCCAGCATTTT	CASSLSAGAGQPQHF
few	TRBV20-1	NA	TRBJ1-3	TGCAGTGCTAGAGAATCAACAGGAAACACCATATATTTT	CSARESTGNTIYF
many	TRBV20-1	NA	TRBJ2-5	TGCAGTGCTAGAGATCCGGGTTATGAGACCCAGTACTTC	CSARDPGYETQYF
many	TRBV7-8	NA	TRBJ2-2	TGTGCCAGCAGCCAACTTACCGGGGAGCTGTTTTTT	CASSQLTGELFF
many	TRBV14	TRBD2	TRBJ2-3	TGTGCCAGCAGCATAGCGGGAAGCACAGATACGCAGTATTTT	CASSIAGSTDTQYF
many	TRBV10-3	NA	TRBJ2-7	TGTGCCATCAGTGAGTCGTCGTCAGCGATATACGAGCAGTACTTC	CAISESSSAIYEQYF
many	TRBV30	NA	TRBJ2-7	TGTGCCTGGAGTGTTCCCAGGGCCTACTACGAGCAGTACTTC	CAWSVPRAYYEQYF
few	TRBV18	NA	TRBJ2-7	TGTGCCAGCTCACCATCGGACAGTTCCTACGAGCAGTACTTC	CASSPSDSSYEQYF
many	TRBV7-8	TRBD2	TRBJ2-7	TGTGCCAGCAGCTTAGTGGGACTAGCGGGAGGGCCTCATTACGAGCAGTACTTC	CASSLVGLAGGPHYEQYF
NA	TRBV6-2/TRBV6-3	TRBD1	TRBJ1-1	TGTGCCAGCACCGCCTCAGGGGGAGGTGAAGCTTTCTTT	CASTASGGGEAFF
few	TRBV12-3/TRBV12-4	NA	TRBJ2-5	TGTGCCAGCAGTTTGTACGGGGTCGGGGAGACCCAGTACTTC	CASSLYGVGETQYF
many	TRBV6-5	TRBD2	TRBJ2-7	TGTGCCAGCAGAAGACGGGGGGAGGGCCTGGGGGAGCAGTACTTC	CASRRRGEGLGEQYF
NA	TRBV7-2	TRBD1	TRBJ2-5	TGTGCCAGCAGCCTTCAGACAGGGGCAATACAGACCCAGTACTTC	CASSLQTGAIQTQYF
many	TRBV20-1	NA	TRBJ2-7	TGCAGTGCTATCGACCCCGCTCGCGCTGCTCGGGAGCAGTACTTC	CSAIDPARAAREQYF
many	TRBV6-5	NA	TRBJ2-7	TGTGCCAGCAGTTACGGGGCGACGTACGAGCAGTACTTC	CASSYGATYEQYF
NA	TRBV18	NA	TRBJ2-5	TGTGCCAGCTCACCTCAGGCCGGTCCCGAAGAGACCCAGTACTTC	CASSPQAGPEETQYF
many	TRBV10-2	NA	TRBJ2-5	TGCGCCAGCAGTTCTCCAGGGAAAGAGACCCAGTACTTC	CASSSPGKETQYF
many	TRBV27	NA	TRBJ1-5	TGTGCCAGCAGTACCCTCGGGCTTCATCAGCCCCAGCATTTT	CASSTLGLHQPQHF
many	TRBV20-1	NA	TRBJ1-2	TGCAGTGCTAGAGACCGGTTAGATAACTATGGCTACACCTTC	CSARDRLDNYGYTF
many	TRBV28	TRBD1	TRBJ1-5	TGTGCCAGCAACGAGGGGTCAGGGGGCTCGGGCAATCAGCCCCAGCATTTT	CASNEGSGGSGNQPQHF
many	TRBV4-2	TRBD1	TRBJ2-6	TGTGCCAGCAGCGCCCGGGACAGGGGTTCTGGGGCCAACGTCCTGACTTTC	CASSARDRGSGANVLTF
many	TRBV11-2	NA	TRBJ2-7	TGTGCCAGCAGCTTAGCGGCTTTCTACGAGCAGTACTTC	CASSLAAFYEQYF
many	TRBV7-6	NA	TRBJ1-1	TGTGCCAGCAGCCCCCCAGGGAGGGACACTGAAGCTTTCTTT	CASSPPGRDTEAFF
many	TRBV11-3	TRBD1	TRBJ1-2	TGTGCCAGCAGCTTAGGGGACAGTTCTTATGGCTACACCTTC	CASSLGDSSYGYTF
many	TRBV18	NA	TRBJ2-7	TGTGCCAGCTCACCCCGCTCTTTGTTCGACGAGCAGTACTTC	CASSPRSLFDEQYF
many	TRBV19	NA	TRBJ2-5	TGTGCCAGTAGTAGGACAGTGCTCGATCAAGAGACCCAGTACTTC	CASSRTVLDQETQYF
many	TRBV7-8	NA	TRBJ1-1	TGTGCCAGCAGCTTAGCGTTCCGGGGAACTGAAGCTTTCTTT	CASSLAFRGTEAFF
many	TRBV6-1	TRBD1	TRBJ2-7	TGTGCCAGCAGGGACAGGGTCTACGAGCAGTACTTC	CASRDRVYEQYF
many	TRBV4-1	TRBD2	TRBJ2-7	TGCGCCAGCAGCCAAACTAGCGGGAGTTGGGAGCAGTACTTC	CASSQTSGSWEQYF
many	TRBV19	NA	TRBJ2-5	TGTGCCAGTAGTATGGAGTACCAAGAGACCCAGTACTTC	CASSMEYQETQYF
NA	TRBV6-2/TRBV6-3	NA	TRBJ2-2	TGTGCCACCTGGTGGGTCACCGGGGAGCTGTTTTTT	CATWWVTGELFF
many	TRBV15	TRBD1	TRBJ2-2	TGTGCCACCAGGAGGACAGGGCCCGGGGAGCTGTTTTTT	CATRRTGPGELFF
NA	TRBV28	NA	TRBJ2-7	TGTGCCAGCAGTGCCCCCCGATCCTACGAGCAGTACTTC	CASSAPRSYEQYF
many	TRBV6-2/TRBV6-3	NA	TRBJ1-5	TGTGCCAGCAGTTACCCCGGACCGTTCTTAGATAGCAATCAGCCCCAGCATTTT	CASSYPGPFLDSNQPQHF
many	TRBV6-2/TRBV6-3	NA	TRBJ2-7	TGTGCCAGCCGGGGAGCCGGCACCTACGAGCAGTACTTC	CASRGAGTYEQYF